The rows below give T cell receptor beta chains drawn from one sample of a study of shared clonotypes between healthy human individuals. Data came from immunoSEQ multiplex PCR; TCRdb stores just in-frame clones and leaves some out. The data hold roughly 300,000 clones, with roughly 84% observed a single time. The specimen sequenced was memory CD8+ T cells sorted from blood. All receptors derive from a man aged 18 to 29 in good health. CDR3s include the opening cysteine and the closing phenylalanine or tryptophan. D genes are given only for firm matches. Clone size appears in some rows only: once, few, many, or a class for an expanded clone.

cdr3_nt cdr3_aa d_call j_call clone_size v_call
TGTGCCAGCAGTGAAGCAGGAACATATGGCTACACCTTC CASSEAGTYGYTF . TRBJ1-2 . TRBV6-1
TGTGCCAGCAGCTCAGTCCAGGGATCTTACACCGGGGAGCTGTTTTTT CASSSVQGSYTGELFF . TRBJ2-2 . TRBV13
TGTGCCAGCTCACCAGGGTTAAGGACAGGGGGCTCTGGGGCCAACGTCCTGACTTTC CASSPGLRTGGSGANVLTF TRBD1 TRBJ2-6 . TRBV18
TGCGCCAGCAGCCCGGGACCCCAGAGATCAAGGGGCCCGGCTTCTGGAAACACCATATATTTT CASSPGPQRSRGPASGNTIYF . TRBJ1-3 few TRBV5-1
TGCAGCGCCCGGACTAGCGGCCGGACCCGGGAGGTCTACGAGCAGTACTTC CSARTSGRTREVYEQYF TRBD2 TRBJ2-7 once TRBV29-1
TGTGCCAGTAGTATGAGGGGAACGGGTGACTATTCACCCCTCCACTTT CASSMRGTGDYSPLHF . TRBJ1-6 . TRBV19
TGCGCCAGCAGCCAAGACAGGGCGACGCGATTGAACTATGGCTACACCTTC CASSQDRATRLNYGYTF . TRBJ1-2 few TRBV4-1
TGCGCCAGCAGCCATTCTCAGGGGAGCCAAGAGACCCAGTACTTC CASSHSQGSQETQYF . TRBJ2-5 . TRBV4-3
TGTGCCTGGGCACCAGAACAGGGCCCTGGGAACACCATATATTTT CAWAPEQGPGNTIYF . TRBJ1-3 . TRBV30
TGTGCCAGCAGCAAAGGGGCGGAAGCAGCTAATGAAAAACTGTTTTTT CASSKGAEAANEKLFF . TRBJ1-4 . TRBV21-1